The present entry profiles one T cell receptor (beta chain) with its context. This sample is part of a study of blood T cell repertoires in COVID-19. CDR1 SGHRS and CDR2 YFSETQ come from the germline V gene. The CDR3 sequence is 13 residues long. Trimming took 4 bases from V and 2 from J, leaving 9 bases between them. Sequencing was performed with immunoSEQ multiplex PCR; in TCRdb, only in-frame clones are kept and a portion is missing. The sample includes tens of thousands of clones, roughly 80% of them seen just once. The specimen sequenced was peripheral blood. The chain couples TRBV5-1 to TRBJ1-1, with D possibly being TRBD1 (5 bases). The clonotype originates from an older woman with acute or convalescent COVID-19. The CDR3 DNA follows: TGCGCCAGCAGCACGGGGGGAAACACTGAAGCTTTCTTT. Translated: CASSTGGNTEAFF.